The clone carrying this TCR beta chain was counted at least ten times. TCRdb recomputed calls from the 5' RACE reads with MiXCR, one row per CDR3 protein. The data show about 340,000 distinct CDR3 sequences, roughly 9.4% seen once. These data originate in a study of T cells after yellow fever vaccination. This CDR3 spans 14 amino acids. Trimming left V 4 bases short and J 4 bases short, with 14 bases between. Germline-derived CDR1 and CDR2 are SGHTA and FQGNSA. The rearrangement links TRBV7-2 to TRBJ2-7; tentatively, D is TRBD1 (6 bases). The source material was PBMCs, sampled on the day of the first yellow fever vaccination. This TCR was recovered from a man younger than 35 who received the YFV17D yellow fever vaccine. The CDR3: CASSSSGTNYEQYF. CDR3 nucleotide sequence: TGTGCCAGCAGCTCCTCTGGGACAAATTACGAGCAGTACTTC.